The 9 T cell receptor beta chains reported below all come from one sample, sequenced in a study of cytomegalovirus exposure and HLA in healthy donors. PCR employed 60 Vbeta and 13 Jbeta primers. Data came from immunoSEQ multiplex PCR; TCRdb stores just in-frame clones and leaves some out. The repertoire holds some 130,000 clones, with about 70% as singletons. The specimen was PBMCs. Receptors were obtained from a woman in her thirties or forties in good health and CMV-seronegative.

This clone was seen only a few times. The chain is built from TRBV7-2 and TRBJ1-1; D possibly corresponds to TRBD1 (5 bases). The CDR3 is 14 residues long. The V gene lost 3 bases and the J gene lost 2 bases, with 10 bases spanning the gap. Germline V lookup: CDR1 SGHTA, CDR2 FQGNSA. The CDR3 spells CASSLRQGNTEAFF. The DNA of the CDR3 is TGTGCCAGCAGCTTGCGCCAGGGTAACACTGAAGCTTTCTTT.

The chain carries TRBV4-2 and TRBJ2-3, with D tentatively TRBD1 (5 bases). The CDR3 extends over 18 amino acids. The germline V and J ends were trimmed by 4 bases and 2 bases, with 22 bases remaining between them. In germline, CDR1 is LGHNA, CDR2 YNFKEQ. The CDR3 protein is CASSPVQGSEKDTDTQYF. CDR3 coding DNA: TGTGCCAGCAGCCCAGTTCAGGGATCGGAGAAGGACACAGATACGCAGTATTTT.

The CDR3 DNA follows: TGTGCCATCAGTGAGTTTTACACAGGGATCCTTAACTATGGCTACACCTTC. Its protein is CAISEFYTGILNYGYTF. The rearrangement uses TRBV10-3 and TRBJ1-2; D is perhaps TRBD1 (6 bases). Between the trimmed V and J ends, which lost 1 base and 1 base, there was a span of 16 bases. The CDR3 has 17 residues. Per the germline V gene, CDR1 is ENHRY and CDR2 is SYGVKD.

This chain uses TRBV7-9 with TRBJ1-4; unclear D gene. Germline values: CDR1 SEHNR, CDR2 FQNEAQ (reference sequence). V lost 7 bases and J lost 8, with 14 bases in between. The CDR3 runs 13 residues. CDR3 DNA sequence: TGTGCCAGCAAGGGAGGGTCAGAAGAAAAACTGTTTTTT. Translating gives CASKGGSEEKLFF.

The V call is TRBV19, the J call TRBJ1-6, with D unresolved. The V end lost 3 bases, the J end lost 0 bases, and 6 bases lay between the germline ends. Germline loops: CDR1 LNHDA, CDR2 SQIVND (reference sequence). The CDR3 is made up of 15 amino acids. The CDR3 sequence is CASSMWSSYNSPLHF. The CDR3 DNA is TGTGCCAGTAGTATGTGGAGCTCCTATAATTCACCCCTCCACTTT.

CDR3 nucleotide sequence: TGTGCCAGCAGCCCCCACGCCGGGACTAGGTCGAATGAGCAGTTCTTC. Translation gives CASSPHAGTRSNEQFF. This rearrangement joins TRBV21-1 to TRBJ2-1; the DNA was not compared with TRBD2, the D call given in the table. TRBV21-1 is noted as a pseudogene. The CDR3 loop spans 16 amino acids.

This clone was counted a few times. V gene TRBV6-5 combines with J gene TRBJ1-3; TRBD1 might be the D (6 bases). The CDR3 has 14 residues. V was cut by 6 bases and J by 0 bases, with 9 bases left in between. Germline CDR1 MNHEY, CDR2 SVGAGI. CDR3 protein: CASRDSFSGNTIYF. CDR3 DNA sequence: TGTGCCAGCAGGGACAGTTTCTCTGGAAACACCATATATTTT.

This clone turned up a few times. The rearrangement joins TRBV27 to TRBJ1-2; TRBD1 matches 8 bases. Germline CDR1 reads MNHEY; CDR2 reads SMNVEV (reference sequence). V was pared by 4 bases and J by 7 bases, with 2 bases of the junction left unmatched. This CDR3 region has 12 residues. The CDR3 here is CASSYQGAGYTF. The CDR3 nucleotides read TGTGCCAGCAGTTACCAGGGGGCTGGCTACACCTTC.

The chain recombines TRBV5-4 with TRBJ2-5; D is unclear. Germline values: CDR1 SGHNT, CDR2 YYREEE (reference sequence). The CDR3 covers 13 residues. With 1 base removed from V and 4 bases from J, the gap between germline ends came to 8 bases. CDR3 amino acids: CASSLQAAETQYF. DNA for the CDR3: TGTGCCAGCAGCTTGCAGGCAGCAGAGACCCAGTACTTC.